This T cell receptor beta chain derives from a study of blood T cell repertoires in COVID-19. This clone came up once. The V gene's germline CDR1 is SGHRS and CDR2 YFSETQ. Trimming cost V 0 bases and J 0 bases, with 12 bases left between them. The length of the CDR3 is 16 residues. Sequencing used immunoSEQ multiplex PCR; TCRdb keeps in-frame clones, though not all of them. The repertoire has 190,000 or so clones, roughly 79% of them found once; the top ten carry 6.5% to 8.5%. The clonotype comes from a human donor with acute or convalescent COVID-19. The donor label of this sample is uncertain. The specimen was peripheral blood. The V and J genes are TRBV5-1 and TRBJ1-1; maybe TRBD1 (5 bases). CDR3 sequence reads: CASSLAQGGMNTEAFF. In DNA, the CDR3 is TGCGCCAGCAGCTTGGCGCAGGGAGGGATGAACACTGAAGCTTTCTTT.